The rows below give T cell receptor beta chains drawn from one sample of a study of identical twins. TCRdb fed the 5' RACE reads into MiXCR, producing one record per CDR3 protein. The data contain around 1.7 million distinct CDR3 sequences, about 32% of them singletons. Sequencing was done on a sample of cord blood. These receptors came from a newborn girl in good health. The CDR3 runs from the conserved cysteine through the conserved F or W. A D gene is named only where the DNA matches it firmly. Clone size is shown for a subset of rows, as once, few, many or a class of expanded clone.

abundance: many
len: 14
v_gene: TRBV20-1
j_gene: TRBJ2-7
d_gene: TRBD2
CDR3nt: TGCAGTGCTAGAGACAGCGGGGGTATCTACGAGCAGTACTTC
CDR3aa: CSARDSGGIYEQYF

abundance: .
len: 13
v_gene: TRBV5-1
j_gene: TRBJ2-7
d_gene: .
CDR3nt: TGCGCCAGCGCTTGGGACACCACCTACGAGCAGTACTTC
CDR3aa: CASAWDTTYEQYF

abundance: .
len: 15
v_gene: TRBV9
j_gene: TRBJ2-1
d_gene: .
CDR3nt: TGTGCCAGCAGCGTAAAAGGGAAGGTAGCCGATGAGCAGTTCTTC
CDR3aa: CASSVKGKVADEQFF

abundance: few
len: 11
v_gene: TRBV20-1
j_gene: TRBJ2-7
d_gene: .
CDR3nt: TGCAGTGCCAAGGGGAGGCACGAGCAGTACTTC
CDR3aa: CSAKGRHEQYF

abundance: .
len: 14
v_gene: TRBV27
j_gene: TRBJ1-1
d_gene: .
CDR3nt: TGTGCCAGCAGTTTAAATTGGGGGAACACTGAAGCTTTCTTT
CDR3aa: CASSLNWGNTEAFF

abundance: .
len: 13
v_gene: TRBV28
j_gene: TRBJ2-2
d_gene: .
CDR3nt: TGTGCCAGCAGTTTAAAGGGCCCCGGGGAGCTGTTTTTT
CDR3aa: CASSLKGPGELFF

abundance: .
len: 16
v_gene: TRBV19
j_gene: TRBJ2-3
d_gene: .
CDR3nt: TGTGCCAGTAGTATAGTAAGGACAGTAAGCACAGATACGCAGTATTTT
CDR3aa: CASSIVRTVSTDTQYF

abundance: few
len: 15
v_gene: TRBV7-9
j_gene: TRBJ2-3
d_gene: .
CDR3nt: TGTGCCAGCAGTTACGGGACGCTGGGTACAGATACGCAGTATTTT
CDR3aa: CASSYGTLGTDTQYF

abundance: few
len: 16
v_gene: TRBV27
j_gene: TRBJ1-5
d_gene: TRBD1
CDR3nt: TGTGCCAGCAGAGGACAGGGATGGTCCCTATATCAGCCCCAGCATTTT
CDR3aa: CASRGQGWSLYQPQHF

abundance: few
len: 15
v_gene: TRBV5-5
j_gene: TRBJ1-5
d_gene: TRBD1
CDR3nt: TGTGCCAGCAGACAGTCCGGGACAGGGAATCAGCCCCAGCATTTT
CDR3aa: CASRQSGTGNQPQHF

abundance: .
len: 15
v_gene: TRBV12-3/TRBV12-4
j_gene: TRBJ1-5
d_gene: .
CDR3nt: TGTGCCAGCAGTCGCGGGGCCCCAGCCCATCAGCCCCAGCATTTT
CDR3aa: CASSRGAPAHQPQHF

abundance: many
len: 11
v_gene: TRBV20-1
j_gene: TRBJ2-5
d_gene: .
CDR3nt: TGCAGTGCTAGCGTCCAAGAGACCCAGTACTTC
CDR3aa: CSASVQETQYF

abundance: few
len: 15
v_gene: TRBV29-1
j_gene: TRBJ2-1
d_gene: TRBD1
CDR3nt: TGCAGCGTCCGACGACAGGGGGGCCTGGGGAATGAGCAGTTCTTC
CDR3aa: CSVRRQGGLGNEQFF

abundance: .
len: 16
v_gene: TRBV7-6
j_gene: TRBJ2-7
d_gene: TRBD2
CDR3nt: TGTGCCAGCAGCCCTAAACCAGCGGGAGGCTTCTACGAGCAGTACTTC
CDR3aa: CASSPKPAGGFYEQYF

abundance: .
len: 16
v_gene: TRBV20-1
j_gene: TRBJ2-5
d_gene: .
CDR3nt: TGCAGTGCTAGAGATTTTACGGGTCGGGCGGGGGAGACCCAGTACTTC
CDR3aa: CSARDFTGRAGETQYF

abundance: .
len: 17
v_gene: TRBV20-1
j_gene: TRBJ1-1
d_gene: TRBD1
CDR3nt: TGCAGTGCCCGACCCAGACAGGGGCGGGGGTTTAACACTGAAGCTTTCTTT
CDR3aa: CSARPRQGRGFNTEAFF

abundance: many
len: 14
v_gene: TRBV20-1
j_gene: TRBJ2-1
d_gene: TRBD2
CDR3nt: TGCAGTGCTAGAGCGGGAGGGCCCTACAATGAGCAGTTCTTC
CDR3aa: CSARAGGPYNEQFF

abundance: .
len: 15
v_gene: TRBV4-1
j_gene: TRBJ2-1
d_gene: TRBD1
CDR3nt: TGCGCCAGCAGCCTCCCCCGGGACAGGGACAATGAGCAGTTCTTC
CDR3aa: CASSLPRDRDNEQFF

abundance: .
len: 16
v_gene: TRBV9
j_gene: TRBJ2-3
d_gene: .
CDR3nt: TGTGCCAGCAGCGACCTAGTGGGCGGGAACACAGATACGCAGTATTTT
CDR3aa: CASSDLVGGNTDTQYF

abundance: .
len: 14
v_gene: TRBV11-1
j_gene: TRBJ1-2
d_gene: .
CDR3nt: TGTGCCAGCTGCTTAACGCTCCTGGGCTATGGCTACACCTTC
CDR3aa: CASCLTLLGYGYTF

abundance: .
len: 15
v_gene: TRBV5-6
j_gene: TRBJ1-5
d_gene: .
CDR3nt: TGTGCCAGCAGCTTGAGGACAGCGCGGAGGCAGCCCCAGCATTTT
CDR3aa: CASSLRTARRQPQHF

abundance: .
len: 17
v_gene: TRBV20-1
j_gene: TRBJ2-6
d_gene: .
CDR3nt: TGCAGTGCTAGATCCTGGGACTGGCTCTCTGGGGCCAACGTCCTGACTTTC
CDR3aa: CSARSWDWLSGANVLTF

abundance: .
len: 13
v_gene: TRBV27
j_gene: TRBJ2-7
d_gene: .
CDR3nt: TGTGCCAGCAGTTTACATGAGGGATCCGAGCAGTACTTC
CDR3aa: CASSLHEGSEQYF

abundance: few
len: 15
v_gene: TRBV28
j_gene: TRBJ2-4
d_gene: .
CDR3nt: TGTGCCAGCAGTTTATTTACGGGGGCGAAAAACATTCAGTACTTC
CDR3aa: CASSLFTGAKNIQYF

abundance: many
len: 16
v_gene: TRBV4-2
j_gene: TRBJ2-7
d_gene: TRBD2
CDR3nt: TGTGCCAGCAGCCAAGGTTACGGGCGGGGGGGCAACGAGCAGTACTTC
CDR3aa: CASSQGYGRGGNEQYF

abundance: .
len: 15
v_gene: TRBV4-2
j_gene: TRBJ2-1
d_gene: TRBD2
CDR3nt: TGTGCCAGCAGCTATAGCGGGGACTCCTACAATGAGCTGTTCTTC
CDR3aa: CASSYSGDSYNELFF

abundance: .
len: 14
v_gene: TRBV5-1
j_gene: TRBJ1-1
d_gene: .
CDR3nt: TGCGCCAGCAGCTTGGGCACCATCGGCACTGAAGCTTTCTTT
CDR3aa: CASSLGTIGTEAFF

abundance: few
len: 14
v_gene: TRBV29-1
j_gene: TRBJ1-1
d_gene: TRBD1
CDR3nt: TGCAGCGTGATCGGGACAGATCTGAACACTGAAGCTTTCTTT
CDR3aa: CSVIGTDLNTEAFF

abundance: .
len: 15
v_gene: TRBV20-1
j_gene: TRBJ2-7
d_gene: TRBD2
CDR3nt: TGCAGTGCTAGCCCCGGACTAGCGGGAGTGTACGAGCAGTACTTC
CDR3aa: CSASPGLAGVYEQYF

abundance: few
len: 16
v_gene: TRBV6-5
j_gene: TRBJ1-2
d_gene: .
CDR3nt: TGTGCCAGCAGCGCCTCGCGACGGGGCAGGGACTATGGCTACACCTTC
CDR3aa: CASSASRRGRDYGYTF